This T cell receptor (beta chain) was identified during a study of shared clonotypes between healthy human individuals (dated by TCRdb to the early 2020s). A note on the overall study: The cohort comprised a couple of women and a few men aged 18 to 49 years. To increase sequencing depth and limit assay-specific biases, TCR repertoire library preparation and sequencing were carried out by different laboratories using diverse techniques. To estimate repertoire size and how much clonotype sharing occurs between individuals, the study deeply sequenced the blood TCR repertoires of five healthy adults. Each donor's leukapheresis produced roughly between roughly 0.85 and 9.5 billion PBMCs. For each donor, three plates each were used for CD4 naive and CD4 memory, two plates were used for CD8 naive, and one plate was used for CD8 memory.

Using the deep immunoSEQ assay, TCR CDR3 regions were amplified from genomic DNA by multiplex PCR. Genomic DNA extracted from each cell subset was distributed evenly over all wells of several immunoSEQ 96-well plates, and each plate served as one replicate. For sorted subsets, each replicate PCR was loaded with 200 ng genomic DNA, equivalent to 30,000 or so T cell genomes. The purified libraries were quantified using a Qubit 3.0 fluorometer, sized with a Bioanalyzer 2100, and then quantified again using the KAPA Library Quantification kit. Every immunoSEQ 96-well plate was sequenced on a separate single-read 150-cycle Illumina NextSeq 550 flow cell. As for the authors' bioinformatics: Because the immunoSEQ output included only junctional sequences and no quality scores, the filtering could not be the same as the filtering used for full-length reads. Sequences were annotated with PyIR, a Python wrapper for IgBLAST v1.9, using IMGT germline references to assign V/J genes and CDR3. Reads were filtered out if the reads had weak V/J assignments (E-value above 1e-6), no CDR3, stop codons, out-of-frame junctions, or ambiguous translated residues. V3J clonotypes were defined by identical inferred V gene, J gene, and CDR3 amino acid sequence. The percentage overlap between two repertoires was calculated by dividing the number of shared unique clonotypes by the size of the smaller repertoire. RTK rarefaction, the Chao1 estimator, and Recon v2.1 estimates of unobserved clonotypes were used to assess repertoire richness. For all TCRbeta clonotypes obtained by the gDNA method from a few donors, generation probabilities were computed with OLGA. The immuneACCESS repertoire file appears here via TCRdb, limited to in-frame rearrangements. These files lack a portion of the clones; in checked studies, under half of the deficit traces to unresolved V genes, and the cause of the others is not known. V and J calls and clone size are those listed in that table; D and trimming were worked out from the DNA. The sample table holds 190,000 or so clones, of which around 63% were seen once. The ten largest make up roughly a tenth of the sample.

Overall study outcomes, separate from this receptor: Because the study included a small number of donors, the genetic and exposure-history diversity represented was limited. Even with the large sequencing depth, rarefaction of the sorted-subset datasets indicated that sequencing was incomplete. Compared with non-shared clonotypes, the clonotypes found in all four sorted-subset donors had higher generation probabilities. Only blood was sampled, and tissue TCR repertoires likely differ from those in blood. Sharing across a few donors was observed for approximately 4.6% of naive CD4, 3.5% of naive CD8, 2% to 2.5% of memory CD4, and about 0.4% of memory CD8 clonotypes. Pairwise subsampling indicated that sequencing depth was expected to affect the degree of clonotype sharing among donors. Naive subsets generally had larger estimated clonotype richness than memory subsets did.

The donors were healthy, HIV-negative adults who had no recently reported acute infections or vaccinations. Every donor was a Caucasian adult residing in Nashville, Tennessee, USA. Magnetic negative selection was used to enrich CD4+ T cells, after which naive cells were positively selected on CD45RA and the negative fraction became the memory subset. Blood was collected by leukapheresis, and PBMCs were isolated by Ficoll-Histopaque density gradient centrifugation and then cryopreserved in liquid nitrogen vapor phase. Analytical flow cytometry was used to check the purity and quantity of every magnetically sorted T cell population. Genomic DNA was isolated from each sorted fraction and quantified by UV absorbance on a Nanodrop 2000c. As regards this clone: Its antigen remains unidentified. No base qualities exist here, and no much larger clone lies one base off it.

From the germline V gene, CDR1 is SGHRS and CDR2 is YFSETQ. Taken from cysteine to phenylalanine, the CDR3 has 16 residues. Kept here is only the CDR3 DNA, which spans 48 bases and is read in frame from base 1. V is pruned by 1 base and J by 10 bases, leaving 16 bases of the junction without a gene match. In this chain, TRBV5-1 is recombined with TRBJ1-2, and TRBD1 aligns with 7 junction nucleotides. The sequenced sample was memory CD4+ T cells sorted from blood. The cell subset or site label corresponds to: CD45RA-negative fraction. The receptor comes from a man aged 25-45 years in good health. The DNA sequence reads TGCGCCAGCAGCTTGACTACAGAGGACAGGTGGGGGAACTACACCTTC. Its protein product is CASSLTTEDRWGNYTF.